The next 21 T cell receptor beta chains were all read from a single sample in a study of cytomegalovirus exposure and HLA in healthy donors. With 60 Vbeta and 13 Jbeta primers, the PCR was carried out. The table came from immunoSEQ multiplex PCR; TCRdb's copy has only in-frame clones and leaves some out. The sample lists about 110,000 clones; about four fifths were seen once. The sequenced material came from PBMCs. The receptors were sampled from a woman aged 30 to 39 in good health and CMV-seronegative.

The V and J genes are TRBV5-4 and TRBJ2-1, with 8 positions matching TRBD2. V lost 1 base and J lost 3; bases outside the gene matches: 0. The V gene's germline CDR1 is SGHNT and CDR2 YYREEE (reference sequence). The CDR3 length is 14 residues. CDR3 DNA sequence: TGTGCCAGCAGCTTGAGCGGGAGCTACAATGAGCAGTTCTTC. Protein product: CASSLSGSYNEQFF.

V gene TRBV5-1 combines with J gene TRBJ2-7; TRBD2 aligns across 8 bases. This CDR3 spans 15 amino acids. J was trimmed by 6 bases and V by 2 bases; bases with no gene match: 10. The germline gives CDR1 SGHRS, CDR2 YFSETQ. The CDR3 DNA reads as TGCGCCAGCAGCTTAGGAGCGGGAGATCCGGGCGAGCAGTACTTC. It translates to CASSLGAGDPGEQYF.

V gene TRBV6-1 combines with J gene TRBJ1-1, with 7 bases fitting TRBD1. The trim removed 7 bases at V and 4 bases at J, leaving 3 bases unmatched. Germline values: CDR1 MNHNS, CDR2 SASEGT. The CDR3 consists of 12 residues. The CDR3 is CASKAGGTEAFF. The DNA of the CDR3 is TGTGCCAGCAAAGCAGGGGGCACTGAAGCTTTCTTT.

The rearrangement uses TRBV6-5 and TRBJ2-7, with 7 bases aligning to TRBD1. Germline V gene data show CDR1 as MNHEY and CDR2 as SVGAGI. Trimming took 3 bases from V and 0 from J; bases not matched to a gene: 8. The CDR3 consists of 16 residues. The chain's CDR3 is CASSYSRDSTSYEQYF. CDR3 DNA: TGTGCCAGCAGTTATTCCCGGGACAGTACCTCCTACGAGCAGTACTTC.

The chain uses TRBV15 and TRBJ2-7; D possibly corresponds to TRBD1 (6 bases). Per germline, CDR1 LNHNV and CDR2 YYDKDF (reference sequence). This CDR3 contains 15 residues. Between the trimmed V and J ends, which lost 0 bases and 7 bases, there was a span of 16 bases. The CDR3 region has the DNA TGTGCCACCAGCAGAGATTTGGGGACAATTCGAGAGCAGTACTTC. Translation: CATSRDLGTIREQYF.

V is TRBV7-2 and J is TRBJ1-5; D is possibly TRBD1 (6 bases). The V gene lost 5 bases and the J gene lost 7 bases, with 24 bases spanning the gap. This CDR3 region has 17 residues. Germline CDR1 reads SGHTA; CDR2 reads FQGNSA. In DNA, the CDR3 is TGTGCCAGCAGCAAGGTGTCCGGGACACAAGCACCCCAGCCCCAGCATTTT. Amino acids: CASSKVSGTQAPQPQHF.

The V call is TRBV9, the J call TRBJ2-5; the match to TRBD2 covers 7 bases. The trim removed 4 bases at V and 4 bases at J, leaving 4 bases unmatched. CDR1 and CDR2 (germline): SGDLS, YYNGEE. This CDR3 is built from 13 residues. CDR3 sequence: CASSRGEPETQYF. DNA of the CDR3: TGTGCCAGCAGCCGGGGGGAACCAGAGACCCAGTACTTC.

The chain links TRBV7-2 to TRBJ2-7; 7 bases are shared with TRBD1. CDR1 and CDR2 from the germline V gene are SGHTA and FQGNSA. Germline trimming cut 6 bases from V and 0 bases from J; bases unmatched to any gene: 8. The CDR3 has 15 amino acids. The CDR3 loop is CASRIRTGGSYEQYF. Written as DNA, the CDR3 is TGTGCCAGCAGGATAAGGACAGGAGGCTCCTACGAGCAGTACTTC.

CDR3 amino acids: CASSLTSGRLYSRDTQYF. The CDR3 nucleotides read TGTGCCAGCAGCCTTACTAGCGGGAGACTGTATTCGCGGGATACGCAGTATTTT. The rearrangement uses TRBV5-8 and TRBJ2-3; 11 positions match TRBD2. This CDR3 has 18 residues. The germline CDR1 and CDR2 sequences are SGHTS and YDEGEE. V dropped 4 bases and J dropped 6; count of bases not matched to a gene: 16.

On this clone: At one end the junction does not follow the germline gene, possibly because of a read error. The V gene is TRBV27, the J gene TRBJ1-3; TRBD1 agrees at 8 bases. CDR3 length equals 14 residues. The germline gives CDR1 MNHEY, CDR2 SMNVEV (reference sequence). CDR3 sequence: CASRDRGSGNTICF. The DNA for the CDR3 is TGTGCCAGCCGAGACAGGGGCTCTGGAAACACCATATGTTTT.

The V call is TRBV27, the J call TRBJ2-3; 7 bases map to TRBD1. CDR3 length: 16 amino acids. CDR1 MNHEY and CDR2 SMNVEV come from the germline V gene (reference sequence). V trimming: 5 bases; J trimming: 1 base; junction bases outside the gene matches: 9. For the CDR3, the DNA is TGTGCCAGCAGTACTAGACAGGGCCGTGGCACAGATACGCAGTATTTT. It is translated as CASSTRQGRGTDTQYF.

The rearrangement links TRBV6-5 to TRBJ2-4; D perhaps matches TRBD1 (5 bases). The V end lost 4 bases, the J end lost 0 bases, and 10 bases lay between the germline ends. Germline CDR1 and CDR2: MNHEY and SVGAGI. The CDR3 loop spans 15 amino acids. CDR3 DNA sequence: TGTGCCAGCAGTTCCGGACAACTAGCCAAAAACATTCAGTACTTC. This encodes CASSSGQLAKNIQYF.

This chain joins TRBV5-1 and TRBJ2-7; 10 positions agree with TRBD1. The germline gives CDR1 SGHRS, CDR2 YFSETQ. V was clipped by 2 bases and J by 4 bases; unmatched bases: 3. CDR3 length: 14 residues. This chain's CDR3 is CASSFGTGEYEQYF. The CDR3 coding sequence is TGCGCCAGCAGCTTTGGGACAGGGGAGTACGAGCAGTACTTC.

The chain combines TRBV25-1 with TRBJ2-4, with TRBD2 matching 14 bases. V lost 2 bases, J lost 3 bases, and 6 bases stayed unmatched. This CDR3 region has 18 residues. Looked up from germline, CDR1 is MGHDK and CDR2 is SYGVNS. CDR3 sequence reads: CASSEVGLAGVGKNIQYF. The CDR3 DNA sequence: TGTGCCAGCAGTGAAGTGGGACTAGCGGGAGTCGGCAAAAACATTCAGTACTTC.

This clone was found a few times. The chain combines TRBV6-1 with TRBJ2-2, with D perhaps matching TRBD2 (5 bases). V dropped 5 bases and J dropped 3 bases, with 7 bases sitting between them. Per the germline V gene, CDR1 is MNHNS and CDR2 is SASEGT. The length of the CDR3 is 13 residues. The CDR3 DNA reads TGTGCCAGCAGTCCGCGGGACACCGGGGAGCTGTTTTTT. Protein sequence: CASSPRDTGELFF.

The rearrangement joins TRBV7-9 to TRBJ2-7; 7 bases are shared with TRBD1. This CDR3 region has 15 residues. Germline V gives CDR1 SEHNR, CDR2 FQNEAQ (reference sequence). V lost 1 base and J lost 3; bases outside the gene matches: 6. For the CDR3, the DNA is TGTGCCAGCAGCTTAGGACAGGGTTCTATCTACGAGCAGTACTTC. Translating gives CASSLGQGSIYEQYF.

V usage is TRBV14 and J usage is TRBJ1-1, with TRBD1 as a possible D gene (6 bases). V lost 2 bases and J 4 bases, leaving 14 bases between the germline ends. The CDR3 sequence is 15 residues long. CDR1 is SGHDN, CDR2 FVKESK, per germline. CDR3 sequence: CASSQYIAGATEAFF. In DNA, the CDR3 is TGTGCCAGCAGCCAATACATCGCAGGGGCCACTGAAGCTTTCTTT.

The genes are TRBV7-9 and TRBJ2-7; 7 positions match TRBD2. Germline values: CDR1 SEHNR, CDR2 FQNEAQ (reference sequence). There are 14 residues in the CDR3. Trimming removed 5 bases from V and 6 bases from J; junction bases left unmatched: 10. The CDR3 DNA reads as TGTGCCAGCAGCCCAGGGTACTCGGGGGGCGAGCAGTACTTC. Protein: CASSPGYSGGEQYF.

The chain combines TRBV4-2 with TRBJ1-2, with D unclear. The CDR3 contains 13 residues. The V and J ends lost 0 bases and 8 bases respectively, with 10 bases between them. The germline CDR1 and CDR2 sequences are LGHNA and YNFKEQ. The CDR3 DNA follows: TGTGCCAGCAGCCAAGAGTGGAGAGTCGGCTACACCTTC. It encodes CASSQEWRVGYTF.

This clone occurred once. The chain combines TRBV2 with TRBJ1-1; 9 bases are shared with TRBD1. Looked up from germline, CDR1 is SNHLY and CDR2 is FYNNEI. This CDR3 is 15 amino acids long. Germline trimming cut 3 bases from V and 0 bases from J; bases unmatched to any gene: 2. CDR3 protein: CASSDWTGVNTEAFF. For the CDR3, the DNA is TGTGCCAGCAGTGACTGGACAGGGGTGAACACTGAAGCTTTCTTT.

V is TRBV6-1 and J is TRBJ1-5; the match to TRBD1 covers 7 bases. Germline V gene sequence: CDR1 MNHNS, CDR2 SASEGT. CDR3 size: 14 residues. The trim removed 5 bases at V and 5 bases at J, leaving 6 bases unmatched. The CDR3, as DNA: TGTGCCAGCAGTAAAAGGGACAGCGATCAGCCCCAGCATTTT. Protein product: CASSKRDSDQPQHF.